This entry concerns a single TCR beta chain. No antigen is known for it. The record has no base qualities; no much larger clone is one base away. The data belong to a study of shared clonotypes between healthy human individuals (dated by TCRdb to about 2020). A note on the overall study: The cohort included a few men and a couple of women between 18 and 49 years of age. For each donor, CD4 naive and CD4 memory were each given three plates, CD8 naive was given two plates, and CD8 memory was given one plate. To estimate repertoire size and how much clonotype sharing occurs between individuals, the study deeply sequenced the blood TCR repertoires of several healthy adults. To increase sequencing depth and limit assay-specific biases, different laboratories used diverse techniques to prepare libraries and sequence TCR repertoires. Per donor, leukapheresis produced somewhere between about 0.94 and 8.9 billion PBMCs. Overall study outcomes, separate from this receptor: Based on pairwise subsampling, the degree of clonotype sharing among donors was expected to be affected by sequencing depth. Naive subsets generally had larger estimated clonotype richness than memory subsets. Sampling was restricted to blood, and TCR repertoires in tissue are likely to differ from TCR repertoires in blood. Compared with non-shared clonotypes, the clonotypes found in all four sorted-subset donors had higher generation probabilities. Rarefaction of sorted-subset datasets indicated incomplete sequencing despite the large sequencing depth. The genetic and exposure-history diversity represented was limited by the small number of donors. When several donors were compared, the shared fraction of clonotypes was around 5% for naive CD4, approximately 3.5% for naive CD8, 2% to 2.5% for memory CD4, and roughly 0.43% for memory CD8.

TCR CDR3 regions were amplified from genomic DNA by multiplex PCR using the deep immunoSEQ assay. Extracted genomic DNA from each cell subset was distributed evenly across all wells of several immunoSEQ 96-well plates, and each plate was treated as a replicate. Each replicate PCR for sorted subsets received 200 ng genomic DNA, equal to around 32,000 T cell genomes. The purified libraries were quantified using a Qubit 3.0 fluorometer, sized with a Bioanalyzer 2100, and then quantified again using the KAPA Library Quantification kit. Each immunoSEQ 96-well plate was sequenced on its own single-read 150-cycle Illumina NextSeq 550 flow cell. In the paper's pipeline: The immunoSEQ output contained only junctional sequences without quality scores, so filtering could not match that applied to full-length reads. Sequences were annotated with PyIR, a Python wrapper for IgBLAST v1.9, and V/J genes and CDR3 were assigned using IMGT germline references. Reads with weak V/J assignments (E-value above 1e-6), missing CDR3, stop codons, out-of-frame junctions, or ambiguous translated residues were removed. A V3J clonotype was defined by an identical inferred V gene, J gene, and CDR3 amino acid sequence. Percentage overlap between repertoires was computed as shared unique clonotypes divided by the size of the smaller repertoire. Richness of each repertoire was evaluated using RTK rarefaction, the Chao1 estimator, and Recon v2.1 estimates of unobserved clonotypes. Generation probabilities for all TCRbeta clonotypes obtained by the gDNA method from a few donors were computed using OLGA. This immuneACCESS table, as held by TCRdb, lists in-frame sequences with V and J called but not all clones. Of the missing ones, under half trace to an unresolved V gene in checked studies; the others have no known cause. Clone size and V and J calls were adopted from that table, with D and trimming inferred from the DNA. The sample table holds roughly 500,000 clones, of which about 96% were seen once. The ten largest clones add up to 0.05% to 0.08% of the sample.

The germline V gene (reference sequence) provides CDR1 LNHDA and CDR2 SQIVND. From the cysteine up to the phenylalanine, the CDR3 has a length of 15 residues. Of all the DNA, just the CDR3 is kept, 45 bases in frame from base 1. Trimming leaves V shorter by 0 bases and J shorter by 6 bases, with the junction holding 3 bases beyond the gene matches. The donors were healthy, HIV-negative adults who had no recently reported acute infections or vaccinations. Every donor was a Caucasian adult residing in Nashville, Tennessee, USA. CD4+ T cells were enriched by magnetic negative selection, after which naive cells were positively selected on CD45RA and the negative fraction was taken as the memory subset. Blood was collected by leukapheresis, and PBMCs were isolated by Ficoll-Histopaque density gradient centrifugation and then cryopreserved in liquid nitrogen vapor phase. Purity and quantity of every magnetically sorted T cell population were checked by analytical flow cytometry. Each sorted fraction had its genomic DNA isolated and then quantified by UV absorbance on a Nanodrop 2000c.

Source material: naive CD4+ T cells sorted from blood. The cell subset or site label for this specimen denotes: CD45RA+ positively selected. The receptor was derived from a woman in her 30s in good health. The sequence joins TRBV19 to TRBJ2-3; TRBD2 matches 10 bases in the middle. The CDR3 has the sequence CASSIDLAGADTQYF. The nucleotide sequence is given as TGTGCCAGTAGTATAGATCTAGCGGGAGCCGATACGCAGTATTTT.